This T cell receptor (beta chain) was documented in a study of T cells after yellow fever vaccination. This clonotype was detected a few times. The CDR3 has 13 amino acids. Germline V gene lookup returns CDR1 SGHKS and CDR2 YYEKEE (reference sequence). TCRdb redid the calling of the 5' RACE reads with MiXCR, one entry per CDR3 protein. The sample gives some 390,000 distinct CDR3 sequences, 18% of which show up once; about 18% is in the top ten. The origin of this receptor is a man between 18 and 29 years old who received the YFV17D yellow fever vaccine. The sequencing used PBMCs, collected before the yellow fever booster vaccination. The chain carries TRBV5-5 and TRBJ2-2; D is possibly TRBD1 or TRBD2 (5 bases each). The CDR3 DNA reads TGTGCTAGCGCAGTGGGGCCTGGCGGGGAGCTGTTTTTT. It specifies CASAVGPGGELFF.